What follows is one T cell receptor beta chain and its context. Trimming pared 5 bases from V and 0 bases from J, leaving 10 bases between. This CDR3 has 13 residues. Germline V gene lookup returns CDR1 SQVTM and CDR2 ANQGSEA. In the authors' methods: Nucleated cell counts were estimated from reference gene primer amplification. Sequencing used immunoSEQ multiplex PCR; TCRdb keeps in-frame clones, though not all of them. Clone size and V and J calls were adopted from that table, with D and trimming inferred from the DNA. There are 120,000 to 150,000 clones in the sample; 80% occur only once, and approximately 13% lies in the top ten. This record comes from a study of blood T cell repertoires in COVID-19.

Sequenced sample: peripheral blood. This chain connects TRBV29-1 to TRBJ1-2; TRBD1 might be the D (5 bases). The TCR was taken from a man between 60 and 75 years old with active or convalescent COVID-19. The CDR3 sequence is CSVPQVSNYGYTF. CDR3 sequence (DNA): TGCAGCGTTCCACAGGTTTCTAACTATGGCTACACCTTC. Based on the CDR3 plus reference TRBV29-1 and TRBJ1-2, the full variable domain is SAVISQKPSRDICQRGTSLTIQCQVDSQVTMMFWYRQQPGQSLTLIATANQGSEATYESGFVIDKFPISRPNLTFSTLTVSNMSPEDSSIYLCSVPQVSNYGYTFGSGTRLTVV.